The subject of this entry is one T cell receptor (beta chain). The antigen is undetermined. The sample comes from a study of cytomegalovirus exposure and HLA in healthy donors. With 60 Vbeta and 13 Jbeta primers, the PCR was carried out. Assay: immunoSEQ multiplex PCR; the TCRdb copy retains only in-frame clones and omits some. Altogether roughly 110,000 clones are present, roughly 82% being singletons, with the ten largest covering 10% to 11%. Study conclusions and caveats: TCR beta chain V- and J-gene trimming was linked, in a later analysis, to a missense variant in DCLRE1C. Reports described diagnosis of cytomegalovirus status by the classifier as highly specific and sensitive. Roughly uniform depth of sequencing across donors was assumed in presence/absence analyses. Highest at DRB1 and lowest at HLA-C, TCR association rates differed among HLA loci in a later analysis.

The germline gives CDR1 MDHEN, CDR2 SYDVKM. The CDR3 length is 12 residues. Trimming cost V 6 bases and J 10 bases, with 13 bases left between them. The sample taken for sequencing was PBMCs. The V call is TRBV28, the J call TRBJ2-1, with D hard to call. The source is a middle-aged man in good health and CMV-seropositive. The DNA of the CDR3 is TGTGCCAGCAGGAGTCTAGTTGGGGAGCAGTTCTTC. It codes for CASRSLVGEQFF.